This T cell receptor (beta chain) was captured by sequencing in a study of cytomegalovirus exposure and HLA in healthy donors. Study observations and caveats: Excluded were some V segments that proved indistinguishable, including TRBV6-2 and TRBV6-3.

Use of 60 Vbeta and 13 Jbeta primers characterized the PCR. Libraries were prepared by immunoSEQ multiplex PCR; TCRdb keeps only in-frame clonotypes and omits some of them. The sample holds about 160,000 clones, around 83% seen once. The CDR3 loop spans 19 amino acids. V lost 0 bases and J lost 2; bases outside the gene matches: 14. Germline V gene lookup returns CDR1 MGHRA and CDR2 YSYEKL. This clone was observed a single time. No antigen is known for it. The receptor's source is a girl aged 2-10 years in good health and CMV-seropositive. The gene calls are TRBV4-1 and TRBJ2-3; 7 bases match TRBD2. Input material: PBMCs. The CDR3 here is CASSQEVRASGKDTDTQYF. The CDR3 nucleotides are TGCGCCAGCAGCCAAGAAGTACGGGCTAGCGGAAAGGACACAGATACGCAGTATTTT.